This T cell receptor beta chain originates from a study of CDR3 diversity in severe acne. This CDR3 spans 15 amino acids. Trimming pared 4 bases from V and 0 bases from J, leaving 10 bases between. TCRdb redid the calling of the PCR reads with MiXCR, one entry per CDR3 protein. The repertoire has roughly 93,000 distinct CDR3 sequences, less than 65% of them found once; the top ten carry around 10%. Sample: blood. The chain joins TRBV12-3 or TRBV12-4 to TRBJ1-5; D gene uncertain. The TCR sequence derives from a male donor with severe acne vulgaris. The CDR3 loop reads CASSSRTISNQPQHF. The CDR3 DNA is TGTGCCAGCAGTTCCAGAACGATTAGCAATCAGCCCCAGCATTTT.